These T cell receptor beta chains were read from a single sample in a study of human T cells and chemical hapten exposure. Via MiXCR, TCRdb re-called the RACE reads, giving one row per CDR3 protein. The sample consists of approximately 70,000 distinct CDR3 sequences, around 10% of them appearing once. The source was whole blood, collected in connection with sensitization to the hapten diphenylcyclopropenone (DPC). Receptors originate from a middle-aged woman with alopecia areata. Some clones in this sample may be carry-over from other donors' samples. Each CDR3 is given with its conserved first and last residue. D genes are given only for firm matches. Clone size is given for some rows only: seen once, a few or many times, or a class if the clone is expanded.

D gene,clone size,V gene,J gene,CDR3 DNA,CDR3 protein
TRBD1,many,TRBV30,TRBJ1-2,TGTGCCTACGCGACAGGGGGAGGCTATGGCTACACCTTC,CAYATGGGYGYTF
.,many,TRBV10-3,TRBJ1-2,TGTGCCATCAGTGAGGACGGCAAAGTTTATGGCTACACCTTC,CAISEDGKVYGYTF
.,many,TRBV7-8,TRBJ2-5,TGTGCCAGCAGCGCAGGCGCCCCAAGCGGCGAGACCCAGTACTTC,CASSAGAPSGETQYF
TRBD2,.,TRBV6-4,TRBJ2-1,TGTGCCAGCAGCCTTATCGGGGGGGCTGGTTCCAATGAGCAGTTCTTC,CASSLIGGAGSNEQFF
.,many,TRBV29-1,TRBJ2-7,TGCAGCGTTGATAATGGACATTGGCATGTTTACGAGCAGTACTTC,CSVDNGHWHVYEQYF
TRBD2,many,TRBV5-5,TRBJ2-3,TGTGCCAGCAGCTTGTGGATTCTAGCGGGGGGCCTCGGCACAGATACGCAGTATTTT,CASSLWILAGGLGTDTQYF
.,many,TRBV7-2,TRBJ1-2,TGTGCCAGCAGCTTATCGCAGCCTATCGGCTACACCTTC,CASSLSQPIGYTF
TRBD2,many,TRBV27,TRBJ2-2,TGTGCCAGCAGTCCGGGACTAGCGAAGAACACCGGGGAGCTGTTTTTT,CASSPGLAKNTGELFF
.,many,TRBV2,TRBJ1-6,TGTGCCAGCAGTCGGGACGCTGGCTATAATTCACCCCTCCACTTT,CASSRDAGYNSPLHF
TRBD1,.,TRBV7-2,TRBJ2-3,TGTGCCAGCAGCTTACAGGGGGCCGCAGATACGCAGTATTTT,CASSLQGAADTQYF
TRBD1,few,TRBV5-1,TRBJ2-5,TGCGCCAGCAGCTCCACAACCGGGACAGGGGTTGAGACCCAGTACTTC,CASSSTTGTGVETQYF
.,many,TRBV29-1,TRBJ2-7,TGCAGCGTTGAATCCCCCGGGACAATCTACGAGCAGTACTTC,CSVESPGTIYEQYF
TRBD2,few,TRBV5-4,TRBJ2-1,TGTGCCAGCAGCTTAACAGCGGGGAATTACAATGAGCAGTTCTTC,CASSLTAGNYNEQFF
TRBD2,few,TRBV5-1,TRBJ2-3,TGCGCCAGCAGCTCGGGACGTGTGAGCGGGGGGACCGATACGCAGTATTTT,CASSSGRVSGGTDTQYF
.,many,TRBV7-9,TRBJ1-2,TGTGCCAGCAGCTTAGCCTCACAGGTCTATGGCTACACCTTC,CASSLASQVYGYTF
.,many,TRBV6-6,TRBJ1-2,TGTGCCAGCAGTTACTCGACCCCTGCCTGGGGCTACACCTTC,CASSYSTPAWGYTF
.,many,TRBV11-1,TRBJ1-1,TGTGCCAGCAGCTATCTGGGCTGGCCTGAAGCTTTCTTT,CASSYLGWPEAFF
.,many,TRBV11-2,TRBJ2-4,TGTGCCAGCAGCTTTAGGGCCCAACGCCAAGAAAACATTCAGTACTTC,CASSFRAQRQENIQYF
.,many,TRBV6-6,TRBJ1-1,TGTGCCAGCAGTTTGACAGTTATGAACACTGAAGCTTTCTTT,CASSLTVMNTEAFF
.,.,TRBV2,TRBJ2-7,TGTGCCAGCATGCGGGTGACCAACGAGCAGTACTTC,CASMRVTNEQYF
.,many,TRBV6-1,TRBJ1-5,TGTGCCAGCAGTGAAATGTGGGGAGCCGATGGTCAGCCCCAGCATTTT,CASSEMWGADGQPQHF
.,many,TRBV6-2/TRBV6-3,TRBJ1-1,TGTGCCAGCAGCATACAGAGGGGGGCTGGAGGTGGAGCTTTCTTT,CASSIQRGAGGGAFF
TRBD1,many,TRBV11-2,TRBJ2-7,TGTGCCAGCAGCTTAGTGGTCGGGACAGGCTCCTACGAGCAGTACTTC,CASSLVVGTGSYEQYF
.,.,TRBV6-5,TRBJ2-2,TGTGCCAGCAGTTACTCCCGGGCCCCCACCGGGGAGCTGTTTTTT,CASSYSRAPTGELFF
.,many,TRBV5-5,TRBJ1-2,TGTGCCAGCAGCTTGGTTGGGGGACCCCCTCATGGCTACACCTTC,CASSLVGGPPHGYTF
.,many,TRBV4-1,TRBJ1-4,TGCGCCAGCAGTCAAGTCACCGGTTCGTCTAATGAAAAACTGTTTTTT,CASSQVTGSSNEKLFF
TRBD1,.,TRBV6-5,TRBJ2-7,TGTGCCAGCAGTTTAACAGGGGGAAGCTCCTACGAGCAGTACTTC,CASSLTGGSSYEQYF
.,many,TRBV12-3/TRBV12-4,TRBJ1-2,TGTGCCAGCAGTTTAGGGGAATCCAACTATGGCTACACCTTC,CASSLGESNYGYTF
.,many,TRBV29-1,TRBJ1-5,TGCAGCGTTGTGGGGACACCTTATAGCAATCAGCCCCAGCATTTT,CSVVGTPYSNQPQHF
TRBD1,.,TRBV29-1,TRBJ1-2,TGCAGCGTTGAAGATCGGGGACAGGTTGGCTATGGCTACACCTTC,CSVEDRGQVGYGYTF
.,few,TRBV30,TRBJ1-2,TGTGCCTGGAGTATGAGAGAAGGATATGGCTACACCTTC,CAWSMREGYGYTF
.,few,TRBV28,TRBJ1-5,TGTGCCAGTGACGGGACCGTGGGCAATCAGCCCCAGCATTTT,CASDGTVGNQPQHF
.,many,TRBV4-3,TRBJ1-3,TGCGCCAGCAGCCAACAGACAGGCTCTGGAAACACCATATATTTT,CASSQQTGSGNTIYF
.,.,TRBV2,TRBJ1-2,TGTGCCAGCAGTGATTTGGTTGTTAGCTATGGCTACACCTTC,CASSDLVVSYGYTF
.,many,TRBV6-6,TRBJ2-3,TGTGCCAGCAGTCCCCCCGCGGGACGCGCAGATACGCAGTATTTT,CASSPPAGRADTQYF
.,many,TRBV30,TRBJ1-5,TGTGCCTGGAGTGTAGGCCCTAATCAGCCCCAGCATTTT,CAWSVGPNQPQHF
TRBD1,.,TRBV28,TRBJ1-3,TGTGCCAGCAGTTCGGGACAGTTAAACACCATATATTTT,CASSSGQLNTIYF
.,many,TRBV4-1,TRBJ2-4,TGCGCCAGCAGCCAACAGGACACGCGGTCGTCGGCCCTAGCCAAAAACATTCAGTACTTC,CASSQQDTRSSALAKNIQYF
.,many,TRBV6-6,TRBJ1-5,TGTGCCAGCGTCTTAATAGGCAATCAGCCCCAGCATTTT,CASVLIGNQPQHF
.,many,TRBV7-2,TRBJ2-7,TGTGCCAGCAGTGTGGCTGCGGAGAGACGCGAGCAGTACTTC,CASSVAAERREQYF
.,many,TRBV27,TRBJ2-2,TGTGCCAGCAGTCCGGGGTGGGGGACGAACACCGGGGAGCTGTTTTTT,CASSPGWGTNTGELFF
.,.,TRBV6-2/TRBV6-3,TRBJ2-2,TGTGCCAGCATGGGAAGGTTCGGCACCGGGGAGCTGTTTTTT,CASMGRFGTGELFF
.,few,TRBV20-1,TRBJ2-7,TGCAGTGCTATCGGACAGAGCATCTCCTACGAGCAGTACTTC,CSAIGQSISYEQYF
.,.,TRBV3-1,TRBJ2-1,TGTGCCAGCAGCCAGCCCGGACACCTCTACTACAATGAGCAGTTCTTC,CASSQPGHLYYNEQFF
.,few,TRBV6-5,TRBJ1-5,TGTGCCAGCAGTTACGGGGGGGCTCATCAGCCCCAGCATTTT,CASSYGGAHQPQHF
TRBD1,.,TRBV24-1,TRBJ1-1,TGTGCCACCAGTGACCCCTCGACAGGGAGCACTGAAGCTTTCTTT,CATSDPSTGSTEAFF
TRBD1,many,TRBV6-6,TRBJ1-2,TGTGCCAGCCGAGAAACAGGGGCAAACTATGGCTACACCTTC,CASRETGANYGYTF
.,many,TRBV11-2,TRBJ1-1,TGTGCCAGCAGCTTAGTGAGGGCTGAAGCTTTCTTT,CASSLVRAEAFF
.,many,TRBV20-1,TRBJ2-7,TGCAGTGCTAGAGGGGGTTGGGGCGCGAGCTCCTACGAGCAGTACTTC,CSARGGWGASSYEQYF
TRBD1,few,TRBV7-2,TRBJ1-5,TGTGCCAGCAGCCGCCCGGCCGGGACAGGGGCCTCTGGGGATCAGCCCCAGCATTTT,CASSRPAGTGASGDQPQHF
.,.,TRBV10-1,TRBJ2-2,TGCGCCAGCAGTCCTCTCCCCGGGGAGCTGTTTTTT,CASSPLPGELFF
.,.,TRBV10-2,TRBJ1-1,TGCGCCAGCACCGAATGGGGGTCTGCTGAAGCTTTCTTT,CASTEWGSAEAFF
.,many,TRBV3-1,TRBJ1-1,TGTGCCAGCAGCCAACTACAGAACATGAACACTGAAGCTTTCTTT,CASSQLQNMNTEAFF
.,few,TRBV2,TRBJ2-3,TGTGCCAGCAAACTTCTACAGGGCGCAGATACGCAGTATTTT,CASKLLQGADTQYF
TRBD1,many,TRBV7-7,TRBJ2-7,TGTGCTAGCAGCTTAGGCGGGACAGGGAACGAGCAGTACTTC,CASSLGGTGNEQYF